Shown below are 20 T cell receptor beta chains from a single sample sequenced in a study of CD8 T cells in Susac syndrome. Random hexamers were used to reverse transcribe the RNA input (about 0.45 to 1 ug). In TCRdb, the immunoSEQ multiplex PCR reads were re-called with MiXCR into one record per CDR3 protein. Among tens of thousands of distinct CDR3 sequences, about 91% were seen once, and the ten largest hold less than 0.55%. The sample was CD8+ T cells from PBMCs. Source of these receptors: a human donor with multiple sclerosis.

The rearrangement joins TRBV28 to TRBJ1-4, with D hard to call. Germline loops: CDR1 MDHEN, CDR2 SYDVKM. Trimming took 3 bases from V and 1 from J, leaving 12 bases between them. The CDR3 contains 16 residues. As DNA, the CDR3 is TGTGCCAGCAGTTTCCGTCCTCGGGGAACTAATGAAAAACTGTTTTTT. As protein: CASSFRPRGTNEKLFF.

The gene calls are TRBV12-3 or TRBV12-4 and TRBJ2-5; 9 positions agree with TRBD2. The CDR3 consists of 15 residues. The ends lost 7 bases at V and 5 bases at J; junction bases unmatched: 11. CDR3 DNA sequence: TGTGCCAGCACCCTCGGGGGCGGGAGGGAGGAGACCCAGTACTTC. It codes for CASTLGGGREETQYF.

The CDR3 nucleotides are TGTGCCAGTCGCCTAGCGGGAGGAAGCACCGGGGAGCTGTTTTTT. It encodes CASRLAGGSTGELFF. The V gene is TRBV19, the J gene TRBJ2-2, with TRBD2 identical over 11 bases. V trimming: 8 bases; J trimming: 4 bases; junction bases outside the gene matches: 6. CDR3 length: 15 residues. Per germline, CDR1 LNHDA and CDR2 SQIVND (reference sequence).

This rearrangement joins TRBV5-4 to TRBJ2-7, with D possibly called TRBD1 or TRBD2 (6 bases each). Germline V gene lookup returns CDR1 SGHNT and CDR2 YYREEE (reference sequence). The ends were cut back, 2 bases at V and 6 bases at J, with 12 bases in the middle. This CDR3 contains 13 residues. CDR3 DNA: TGTGCCAGCAGCTTCAGGGGAGCGGGCGAGCAGTACTTC. It yields the protein CASSFRGAGEQYF.

V gene TRBV30 combines with J gene TRBJ2-7; D gene unclear. Per germline, CDR1 GTSNPN and CDR2 SVGIG (reference sequence). Trimming pared 0 bases from V and 0 bases from J, leaving 6 bases between. This CDR3 is built from 13 residues. CDR3 DNA sequence: TGTGCCTGGAGTGTAGCTGCCTCCTACGAGCAGTACTTC. It is translated as CAWSVAASYEQYF.

The rearrangement links TRBV3-1 to TRBJ1-6; D is ambiguous. Germline-derived CDR1 and CDR2 are LGHDT and YNNKEL (reference sequence). V shed 1 base and J shed 1 base, with 11 bases lying between them. This CDR3 comprises 17 residues. DNA of the CDR3: TGTGCCAGCAGCCAAGGGAAGGGTTCATCCTATAATTCACCCCTCCACTTT. Its protein is CASSQGKGSSYNSPLHF.

The chain has TRBV9 and TRBJ2-7; TRBD2 matches 8 bases. Germline trimming cut 3 bases from V and 0 bases from J; bases unmatched to any gene: 8. This CDR3 has 16 residues. Germline V gene data show CDR1 as SGDLS and CDR2 as YYNGEE. The CDR3 DNA sequence: TGTGCCAGCAGCGGGCAAACTAGCGGAGCCTCCTACGAGCAGTACTTC. Its translation is CASSGQTSGASYEQYF.

This rearrangement joins TRBV3-1 to TRBJ1-1, with 8 bases aligning to TRBD1. The CDR3 has 15 residues. Per germline, CDR1 LGHDT and CDR2 YNNKEL (reference sequence). J lost 8 bases, V lost 1 base, and 9 bases had no gene match. Written as DNA, the CDR3 is TGTGCCAGCAGCCAAGGGACAGGGATGGGTAACGAAGCTTTCTTT. The encoded protein is CASSQGTGMGNEAFF.

The chain employs TRBV5-4 and TRBJ2-7; perhaps TRBD2 as D (5 bases). V was pared by 4 bases and J by 4 bases, with 9 bases between. CDR3 length equals 12 residues. In germline, CDR1 is SGHNT, CDR2 YYREEE (reference sequence). This chain's CDR3 is CASSRGEYEQYF. CDR3 nucleotides: TGTGCCAGCAGCCGGGGAGAGTACGAGCAGTACTTC.

This CDR3 is CASSSGLASGYEQYF. The CDR3 region has the DNA TGTGCCAGCAGCTCCGGACTAGCGTCGGGCTACGAGCAGTACTTC. The rearrangement joins TRBV7-2 to TRBJ2-7, with TRBD2 matching 9 bases. CDR1 is SGHTA and CDR2 is FQGNSA in the germline V gene. Trimming cost V 4 bases and J 3 bases; bases outside gene matches: 7. CDR3 length: 15 amino acids.

The chain carries TRBV7-9 and TRBJ1-1, with D perhaps TRBD1 (5 bases). CDR3 size: 13 residues. In germline, CDR1 is SEHNR, CDR2 FQNEAQ (reference sequence). The germline V and J ends were trimmed by 6 bases and 4 bases, with 12 bases remaining between them. The CDR3: CASSLGDFTEAFF. In nucleotides, the CDR3 is TGTGCCAGCAGTCTAGGGGATTTCACTGAAGCTTTCTTT.

The table lists this clonotype with a few counts. This sequence joins TRBV19 and TRBJ2-5, with D unclear. V lost 8 bases to trimming and J lost 2 bases, with 12 bases between them. CDR3 length: 13 residues. Germline V CDR1 and CDR2: LNHDA, SQIVND (reference sequence). The CDR3, as DNA: TGTGCCAGTTCCGCAACTACACAAGAGACCCAGTACTTC. This codes for CASSATTQETQYF.

CDR3 loop: CASSPSGEQYF. The CDR3 region has the DNA TGTGCCAGCAGTCCCAGCGGAGAGCAGTACTTC. The V call is TRBV27, the J call TRBJ2-7; possible D gene TRBD2, 5 bases. The germline CDR1 and CDR2 sequences are MNHEY and SMNVEV (reference sequence). The CDR3 spans 11 residues. V lost 5 bases to trimming and J lost 7 bases, with 9 bases between them.

This clonotype was seen a single time. The chain couples TRBV27 to TRBJ2-1, with 12 positions matching TRBD2. Per germline, CDR1 MNHEY and CDR2 SMNVEV (reference sequence). The CDR3 is 15 amino acids. Trimming cost V 7 bases and J 3 bases; bases outside gene matches: 4. CDR3 nucleotide sequence: TGTGCCAGCAATCCGGGACTAGCGGGCTACAATGAGCAGTTCTTC. Its translation is CASNPGLAGYNEQFF.

The chain carries TRBV5-6 and TRBJ2-2, with D tentatively TRBD1 (6 bases). The CDR3 consists of 15 residues. Germline CDR1 SGHDT, CDR2 YYEEEE. The ends were cut back, 1 base at V and 3 bases at J, with 10 bases in the middle. For the CDR3, the DNA is TGTGCCAGCAGCTTGATTCAGGGGTACACCGGGGAGCTGTTTTTT. This codes for CASSLIQGYTGELFF.

The chain employs TRBV2 and TRBJ1-1; D is ambiguous. The CDR3 totals 11 residues. Germline V gene lookup returns CDR1 SNHLY and CDR2 FYNNEI. Trimming removed 4 bases from V and 0 bases from J, with 0 bases in between. The CDR3 here is CASSVNTEAFF. The CDR3 DNA follows: TGTGCCAGCAGTGTGAACACTGAAGCTTTCTTT.

Turning to this clonotype: A read error may produce the germline difference seen at one junction end. The chain recombines TRBV13 with TRBJ2-1; 13 bases are shared with TRBD2. The CDR3 is 16 amino acids. CDR1 is PRHDT and CDR2 is FYEKMQ in the germline V gene (reference sequence). CDR3 loop: CASSLGLAGVLNEQFF. DNA of the CDR3: TGTGCCAGCAGCCTAGGACTAGCGGGAGTATTAAATGAGCAGTTCTTC.

V and J are TRBV20-1 and TRBJ2-3; D uncertain. This CDR3 region has 13 residues. The ends were cut back, 1 base at V and 4 bases at J, with 9 bases in the middle. Germline V gene data show CDR1 as DFQATT and CDR2 as SNEGSKA (reference sequence). CDR3 in DNA: TGCAGTGCTAGAGTATTCGGGTCAGATACGCAGTATTTT. Protein product: CSARVFGSDTQYF.

The V gene is TRBV6-2 or TRBV6-3, the J gene TRBJ2-5; D is ambiguous. The CDR3 runs 13 residues. The ends were cut back, 6 bases at V and 2 bases at J, with 10 bases in the middle. Germline loops: CDR1 MNHEY, CDR2 SVGEGT. The CDR3 DNA reads as TGTGCCAGCAGCCGATTATGGCAAGAGACCCAGTACTTC. It specifies CASSRLWQETQYF.

This chain uses TRBV5-6 with TRBJ2-2, with TRBD2 matching 10 bases. CDR3 size: 18 residues. Trimming cost V 2 bases and J 0 bases; bases outside gene matches: 7. Germline-derived CDR1 and CDR2 are SGHDT and YYEEEE. CDR3 sequence reads: CASSFGLAGAPNTGELFF. The CDR3 nucleotides read TGTGCCAGCAGCTTCGGTCTAGCGGGGGCCCCGAACACCGGGGAGCTGTTTTTT.